Listed below are T cell receptor beta chains from one sample, sequenced in a study of T cell repertoires in cytomegalovirus infection. The antigens these receptors bind are not known. TCRdb ran MiXCR on the reads and lists one entry per CDR3 protein. The sample includes about half a million distinct CDR3 sequences, around 35% of them seen just once. The sample was cultured PBMCs, taken from culture after CMV antigen stimulation. These receptors were obtained from a human donor in good health (CMV status not recorded). Some clones in this sample may be carry-over from other donors' samples. Both conserved end residues are part of each CDR3. A D gene is named only where the DNA matches it firmly. Rows give clone size only sometimes, using once, few, many, or a class for an expanded clone.

J	D	size	V	CDR3	DNA
TRBJ1-1	TRBD1	few	TRBV4-1	CASSLRDSENTEAFF	TGCGCCAGCAGCCTCCGGGACAGCGAGAACACTGAAGCTTTCTTT
TRBJ2-5	-	-	TRBV3-1	CASSQVGRRLMKTQYF	TGTGCCAGCAGCCAAGTGGGACGGCGGCTGATGAAGACCCAGTACTTC
TRBJ1-2	-	-	TRBV24-1	CATSAAGGYYGYTF	TGTGCCACCAGTGCAGCAGGAGGTTACTATGGCTACACCTTC
TRBJ2-3	-	few	TRBV25-1	CASKGSPSTDTQYF	TGTGCCAGCAAGGGTAGTCCTTCCACAGATACGCAGTATTTT
TRBJ2-7	TRBD1	-	TRBV20-1	CSAPGQGRGEQYF	TGCAGTGCGCCGGGACAGGGAAGGGGCGAGCAGTACTTC
TRBJ1-6	-	many	TRBV12-3/TRBV12-4	CASSLGGSPLHF	TGTGCCAGCAGCTTAGGGGGATCACCCCTCCACTTT
TRBJ1-3	-	few	TRBV4-1	CASSRVGYSGNTIYF	TGCGCCAGCAGCCGGGTCGGCTACTCTGGAAACACCATATATTTT
TRBJ1-1	-	many	TRBV6-1	CASSENYGSTLNTEAFF	TGTGCCAGCAGTGAAAACTATGGCTCAACGCTGAACACTGAAGCTTTCTTT
TRBJ2-7	TRBD2	-	TRBV29-1	CSVVGLAGVRSDEQYF	TGCAGCGTTGTTGGACTAGCGGGAGTAAGGTCCGACGAGCAGTACTTC
TRBJ2-1	TRBD2	few	TRBV7-2	CASSQWASGYNEQFF	TGTGCCAGCAGCCAGTGGGCTAGCGGCTACAATGAGCAGTTCTTC
TRBJ1-6	TRBD1	few	TRBV12-3/TRBV12-4	CASRPGTERSPLHF	TGTGCCAGCAGACCCGGGACAGAAAGATCACCCCTCCACTTT
TRBJ2-5	TRBD2	-	TRBV4-3	CASSQDPSGRAEETQYF	TGCGCCAGCAGCCAAGATCCCAGCGGGAGGGCCGAAGAGACCCAGTACTTC
TRBJ1-2	-	-	TRBV7-9	CASRPGRGNYGYTF	TGTGCCAGCAGACCCGGTAGGGGAAACTATGGCTACACCTTC
TRBJ2-5	TRBD2	many	TRBV7-2	CASSSSGGGRETQYF	TGTGCCAGCAGCTCCAGCGGGGGTGGGAGGGAGACCCAGTACTTC
TRBJ1-6	-	-	TRBV28	CASSFRGLSPLHF	TGTGCCAGCAGTTTTAGGGGCCTCTCACCCCTCCACTTT
TRBJ2-7	-	-	TRBV11-1	CASSLGADYVYEQYF	TGTGCCAGCAGCTTAGGAGCGGACTATGTCTACGAGCAGTACTTC
TRBJ2-2	TRBD2	-	TRBV7-2	CASSLLAGTGELFF	TGTGCCAGCAGCTTACTAGCGGGAACCGGGGAGCTGTTTTTT
TRBJ2-3	-	-	TRBV7-2	CASSSRTRALKYTDTQYF	TGTGCCAGCAGCTCGAGGACCCGCGCCCTAAAGTACACAGATACGCAGTATTTT
TRBJ1-1	TRBD1	-	TRBV28	CASSYWGQQPNTEAFF	TGTGCCAGCAGCTATTGGGGACAGCAACCGAACACTGAAGCTTTCTTT
TRBJ1-1	-	few	TRBV28	CASSEGYTEAFF	TGTGCCAGCAGTGAGGGGTACACTGAAGCTTTCTTT
TRBJ2-7	TRBD2	-	TRBV5-4	CASSFERGGTYEQYF	TGTGCCAGCAGCTTCGAGCGGGGTGGTACCTACGAGCAGTACTTC
TRBJ1-1	-	many	TRBV12-3/TRBV12-4	CASSLTGVNTEAFF	TGTGCCAGCAGCTTAACTGGGGTTAATACTGAAGCTTTCTTT
TRBJ2-6	TRBD1	few	TRBV28	CASIHQGVGGPGANVLTF	TGTGCCAGCATCCATCAGGGGGTAGGGGGACCTGGGGCCAACGTCCTGACTTTC
TRBJ2-4	-	-	TRBV7-9	CASSLAGGETFQYF	TGTGCCAGCAGCTTAGCTGGTGGGGAAACATTTCAGTACTTC
TRBJ1-1	TRBD1	-	TRBV6-5	CASRITGVPTEAFF	TGTGCCAGCAGGATAACAGGGGTGCCCACTGAAGCTTTCTTT
TRBJ2-5	TRBD1	-	TRBV24-1	CATSDPGQAGEETQYF	TGTGCCACCAGTGACCCGGGACAGGCGGGCGAAGAGACCCAGTACTTC
TRBJ2-3	-	-	TRBV15	CATSRDGGNTDTQYF	TGTGCCACCAGCAGAGATGGAGGCAACACAGATACGCAGTATTTT
TRBJ2-7	-	-	TRBV7-6	CASSLGGLEQYF	TGTGCCAGCAGCTTGGGAGGCTTGGAGCAGTACTTC
TRBJ2-1	-	many	TRBV11-2	CASSLGGAGNNEQFF	TGTGCCAGCAGCTTAGGGGGTGCGGGGAACAATGAGCAGTTCTTC
TRBJ2-7	TRBD1	few	TRBV2	CASSGQGFHEQYF	TGTGCCAGCAGTGGACAGGGGTTCCACGAGCAGTACTTC
TRBJ2-5	TRBD2	once	TRBV6-5	CASSYGVVAGGQETQYF	TGTGCCAGCAGTTACGGTGTGGTAGCGGGAGGGCAGGAGACCCAGTACTTC
TRBJ2-3	TRBD2	-	TRBV24-1	CATSYSAGGTDTQYF	TGTGCCACCAGTTACAGCGCGGGAGGCACAGATACGCAGTATTTT
TRBJ2-4	TRBD2	few	TRBV20-1	CSARGGAGLGIQYF	TGCAGTGCTAGAGGTGGAGCGGGACTTGGTATTCAGTACTTC
TRBJ1-5	-	few	TRBV12-3/TRBV12-4	CASSLSTYQPQHF	TGTGCCAGCAGTTTATCAACATATCAGCCCCAGCATTTT
TRBJ1-5	TRBD1	-	TRBV28	CASSLPGTGGWGNQPQHF	TGTGCCAGCAGTTTACCCGGGACAGGGGGTTGGGGCAATCAGCCCCAGCATTTT
TRBJ2-1	TRBD1	-	TRBV7-2	CASSLGDRVRDNEQFF	TGTGCCAGCAGCTTAGGAGACAGGGTACGAGACAATGAGCAGTTCTTC
TRBJ2-2	TRBD2	-	TRBV20-1	CSASGGSELLGTGELFF	TGCAGTGCTAGTGGCGGGAGCGAGTTACTTGGCACCGGGGAGCTGTTTTTT
TRBJ2-3	TRBD2	-	TRBV19	CGSSPGLAGEDTQYF	TGTGGCAGTAGTCCGGGACTAGCGGGAGAAGATACGCAGTATTTT
TRBJ1-2	-	many	TRBV10-2	CASSVETDVYGYTF	TGCGCCAGCAGTGTGGAGACGGACGTCTATGGCTACACCTTC
TRBJ2-1	-	few	TRBV15	CATSWSDSYNEQFF	TGTGCCACCTCCTGGAGTGACTCCTACAATGAGCAGTTCTTC
TRBJ2-7	-	-	TRBV18	CASSPGTASYEQYF	TGTGCCAGCTCACCAGGGACGGCCTCCTACGAGCAGTACTTC
TRBJ2-2	-	-	TRBV2	CASRTAAGLGGELFF	TGTGCCAGCAGGACCGCGGCGGGGCTGGGAGGGGAGCTGTTTTTT
TRBJ2-3	-	many	TRBV7-2	CASSLGPPGTTDTQYF	TGTGCCAGCAGCTTAGGCCCGCCGGGGACCACAGATACGCAGTATTTT
TRBJ2-6	-	few	TRBV6-5	CASSYQPGSGANVLTF	TGTGCCAGCAGTTACCAACCTGGCTCTGGGGCCAACGTCCTGACTTTC
TRBJ1-3	-	-	TRBV5-1	CASSLVSGDSGNTIYF	TGCGCCAGCAGCTTGGTGTCAGGAGACTCTGGAAACACCATATATTTT
TRBJ1-2	-	-	TRBV19	CASSPAGQPTVYTF	TGTGCCAGTAGCCCTGCTGGACAGCCGACGGTGTACACCTTC
TRBJ2-2	TRBD2	few	TRBV19	CASSPLLAGAGTGELFF	TGTGCCAGTAGTCCCTTACTAGCGGGAGCCGGCACCGGGGAGCTGTTTTTT
TRBJ2-3	-	-	TRBV20-1	CSARSLRDSTDTQYF	TGCAGTGCTAGAAGCCTCCGCGACTCAACAGATACGCAGTATTTT
TRBJ2-1	TRBD2	-	TRBV6-2/TRBV6-3	CASSPRLAGGPFESNEQFF	TGTGCCAGCAGTCCCAGACTAGCGGGAGGGCCATTCGAGTCCAATGAGCAGTTCTTC
TRBJ2-2	-	-	TRBV24-1	CATSLGGLTGELFF	TGTGCCACCTCATTGGGGGGGCTCACCGGGGAGCTGTTTTTT
TRBJ2-5	-	-	TRBV27	CASSLLGDGETQYF	TGTGCCAGCAGTTTATTGGGGGACGGGGAGACCCAGTACTTC
TRBJ2-1	TRBD2	few	TRBV12-3/TRBV12-4	CASSLALSGRGSYNEQFF	TGTGCCAGCAGTTTAGCGCTAAGCGGGAGAGGCTCCTACAATGAGCAGTTCTTC
TRBJ2-7	-	-	TRBV28	CASRGWGVTYEQYF	TGTGCCAGCAGGGGCTGGGGGGTTACCTACGAGCAGTACTTC
TRBJ1-5	-	-	TRBV20-1	CSARGRSRGQPQHF	TGCAGTGCTAGAGGACGGAGCCGGGGTCAGCCCCAGCATTTT
TRBJ1-2	-	-	TRBV20-1	CSAPGGASNYGYTF	TGCAGTGCCCCCGGAGGCGCCTCTAACTATGGCTACACCTTC
TRBJ2-1	TRBD2	-	TRBV27	CASSLGGSGSYNEQFF	TGTGCCAGCAGTTTAGGCGGGAGCGGGTCCTACAATGAGCAGTTCTTC
TRBJ2-1	TRBD2	-	TRBV28	CASRETSGTPYNEQFF	TGTGCCAGCAGGGAGACTAGCGGGACCCCCTACAATGAGCAGTTCTTC